This T cell receptor beta chain stems from a study of shared clonotypes between healthy human individuals. Study-level findings and limits: The study sampled only blood, and tissue repertoires likely differ.

V gave up 1 base and J gave up 4 bases; unmatched junction bases: 5. CDR1 SGHTA and CDR2 FQGNSA come from the germline V gene. The CDR3 extends over 16 amino acids. For each subset, genomic DNA was distributed in equal portions over several immunoSEQ plates. Sequencing used immunoSEQ multiplex PCR; TCRdb keeps in-frame clones, though not all of them. Of about 1 million clones in the sample, approximately 78% were seen once. Regarding this clone: Its antigen is unknown.

The chain links TRBV7-2 to TRBJ2-7, with 12 bases identical to TRBD2. The TCR comes from a man in his late teens or twenties in good health. Some clones in this sample may be carry-over from other donors' samples. Sequencing was done on a sample of memory CD4+ T cells from PBMCs. Subset defined: CD45RA-negative fraction. The CDR3: CASSLDGLAGGYEQYF. The CDR3 nucleotides are TGTGCCAGCAGCTTAGATGGTCTAGCGGGAGGGTACGAGCAGTACTTC.